This T cell receptor (beta chain) was found in a study of beta chain features in type 1 diabetes. Since all of the isolated RNA was reverse transcribed, expressed TCRB transcripts were what got sequenced. Profiled with immunoSEQ multiplex PCR; TCRdb holds only in-frame clones, not every one. The data contain around 280,000 clones, roughly 15% of them singletons. Regarding the study as a whole: Moderate yet significant TCRB CDR3 shortening was seen in Type 1 diabetes patients in all four CD4+ subsets. Insertions were fewer and deletions more numerous at VDJ junctions in type 1 diabetes patients. The question left open here concerned HLA type influencing TCRB rearrangement.

CDR3 size: 15 residues. The germline CDR1 and CDR2 sequences are MGHDK and SYGVNS. V shed 1 base and J 4 bases; nucleotides not matched to a gene: 5. A remark on this clone: The antigen is unknown.

Cells sorted by CD45RO/CCR7/CD25/CD127/CD95/CD27 comprised CD4+ naive, central memory, regulatory and stem cell-like memory cells. The sequence came from a man between 18 and 35 years old with type 1 diabetes. Sequences were obtained from naive CD4+ T cells from blood. The chain uses TRBV25-1 and TRBJ2-5; 8 nucleotides align to TRBD1. The CDR3 DNA reads as TGTGCCAGCAGTGAATTGACAGGGGTGGGAGAGACCCAGTACTTC. Protein sequence: CASSELTGVGETQYF. Full variable domain (rest looked up from reference TRBV25-1 and TRBJ2-5): EADIYQTPRYLVIGTGKKITLECSQTMGHDKMYWYQQDPGMELHLIHYSYGVNSTEKGDLSSESTVSRIRTEHFPLTLESARPSHTSQYLCASSELTGVGETQYFGPGTRLLVL.